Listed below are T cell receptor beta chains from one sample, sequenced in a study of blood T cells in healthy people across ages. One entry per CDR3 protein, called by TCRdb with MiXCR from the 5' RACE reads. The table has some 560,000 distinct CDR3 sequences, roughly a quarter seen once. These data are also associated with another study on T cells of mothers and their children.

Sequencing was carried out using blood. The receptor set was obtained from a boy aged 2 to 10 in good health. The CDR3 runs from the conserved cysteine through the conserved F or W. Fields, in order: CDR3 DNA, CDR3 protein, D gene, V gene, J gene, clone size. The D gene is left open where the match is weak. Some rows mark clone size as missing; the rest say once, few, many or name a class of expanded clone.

TGTGCCAGCAGCTTACGGACAGGGGGAAACAATGAGCAGTTCTTC	CASSLRTGGNNEQFF	TRBD1	TRBV7-6	TRBJ2-1	few
TGTGCCAGCAGTTCAACCCGCGGGTACACCGGGGAGCTGTTTTTT	CASSSTRGYTGELFF	-	TRBV6-6	TRBJ2-2	many
TGTGCCAGCAGTTACTCGACAGGGCCTGGAAACACCATATATTTT	CASSYSTGPGNTIYF	TRBD1	TRBV6-6	TRBJ1-3	-
TGTGCCAGCACCGTGGGAGTGAGACATCTAACCGGGGAGCTGTTTTTT	CASTVGVRHLTGELFF	-	TRBV21-1	TRBJ2-2	-
TGTGCCAGCAGCTCCCGGACTGAAAACATTCAGTACTTC	CASSSRTENIQYF	-	TRBV7-9	TRBJ2-4	-
TGTGCCAGTAGTATGGGAGGACAGGGGAATGAAGCTTTCTTT	CASSMGGQGNEAFF	TRBD1	TRBV19	TRBJ1-1	few
TGTGCCAGCAGCTTAAGACCGAAACAGGGGAAAAGAAACACCATATATTTT	CASSLRPKQGKRNTIYF	TRBD1	TRBV7-9	TRBJ1-3	-
TGTGCCAGCAGCTTAATAGGCACCCGGAACACTGAAGCTTTCTTT	CASSLIGTRNTEAFF	-	TRBV7-2	TRBJ1-1	-
TGCAGTGCTAGGGGACAGCCCTATAGCAATCAGCCCCAGCATTTT	CSARGQPYSNQPQHF	TRBD1	TRBV20-1	TRBJ1-5	few
TGCGCCAGCAAAACAACGAAAACAGATACGCAGTATTTT	CASKTTKTDTQYF	-	TRBV5-1	TRBJ2-3	-
TGTGCCAGCAGCTTGGTCACTAGCGGGAGCCATAATGAGCAGTTCTTC	CASSLVTSGSHNEQFF	TRBD2	TRBV5-5	TRBJ2-1	few
TGTGCCAGCAGTTACAGGGGCGGGAGGGACTACAATGAGCAGTTCTTC	CASSYRGGRDYNEQFF	TRBD2	TRBV6-2/TRBV6-3	TRBJ2-1	-
TGTGCCAGCTCCCGGACAGGGCCTGGGGCCAACGTCCTGACTTTC	CASSRTGPGANVLTF	TRBD1	TRBV18	TRBJ2-6	-
TGTGCCAGCTTAGCGGGGGGGCCCTACACCGGGGAGCTGTTTTTT	CASLAGGPYTGELFF	TRBD2	TRBV25-1	TRBJ2-2	-
TGTGCCAGTAGTGCAGGACAGGGCTGGACTGAAGCTTTCTTT	CASSAGQGWTEAFF	TRBD1	TRBV19	TRBJ1-1	few
TGTGCCAGCAGTGCCTTTGGACCCCGAAATGAGCAGTTCTTC	CASSAFGPRNEQFF	-	TRBV6-1	TRBJ2-1	many
TGTGCCAGCAGCCGGGACAGGGACACTGAAGCTTTCTTT	CASSRDRDTEAFF	TRBD1	TRBV7-2	TRBJ1-1	-
TGCAGTGCTAGAGCCGGACTAGGGGGCTCTGGGGCCAACGTCCTGACTTTC	CSARAGLGGSGANVLTF	-	TRBV20-1	TRBJ2-6	-
TGTGCCAGCACCTTAGCGGGGAGCTCCTACGAGCAGTACTTC	CASTLAGSSYEQYF	TRBD2	TRBV6-6	TRBJ2-7	-
TGTGCCAGCAGCCCGCGACTAGCGGGGTCCAATGAGCAGTTCTTC	CASSPRLAGSNEQFF	TRBD2	TRBV3-1	TRBJ2-1	few
TGTGCCAGCAGTTACGTGGCAGGAGCCTACGAGCAGTACTTC	CASSYVAGAYEQYF	-	TRBV6-5	TRBJ2-7	-
TGTGCCACCAGCAGAGATGTCGACAGGCGGCAAGAGACCCAGTACTTC	CATSRDVDRRQETQYF	-	TRBV15	TRBJ2-5	few
TGTGCCACCAGTTATATACAGGGGTTAAACTATGGCTACACCTTC	CATSYIQGLNYGYTF	TRBD1	TRBV24-1	TRBJ1-2	-
TGTGCCAGCAGTTTGAGTGTACAGGAGAACACTGAAGCTTTCTTT	CASSLSVQENTEAFF	-	TRBV12-3/TRBV12-4	TRBJ1-1	few
TGTGCCAGCAGTTTAAGGGGGACAGGGGGCATCGACTATGGCTACACCTTC	CASSLRGTGGIDYGYTF	TRBD1	TRBV28	TRBJ1-2	-
TGTGCCAGCAGCTTGGTTCGCGCGGGGGACACTGAAGCTTTCTTT	CASSLVRAGDTEAFF	-	TRBV5-5	TRBJ1-1	-
TGTGCCAGTTTGGACAGGGAGACCCAGTACTTC	CASLDRETQYF	TRBD1	TRBV19	TRBJ2-5	-